This T cell receptor beta chain was identified in a study of shared clonotypes between healthy human individuals. The split of CD4+ cells yielded CD45RA+ naive and CD45RA-negative memory subsets. Clones were read by immunoSEQ multiplex PCR, and TCRdb kept only the in-frame ones, dropping some. The sample shows 600,000 to 750,000 clones, 72% of them seen only once. About this clone: Its antigen is not known.

Germline V gene sequence: CDR1 SGHAT, CDR2 FQNNGV. V was pared by 5 bases and J by 4 bases, with 20 bases between. This CDR3 region has 16 residues. Whole-study results and caveats: Among the subsets, naive ones generally showed larger estimated richness than memory ones. Sampling was confined to blood; repertoires within tissues likely differ. In contrast to clonotypes shared by all four donors, non-shared clonotypes had lower generation probabilities.

The sequence came from a woman in her 30s in good health. V usage is TRBV11-2 and J usage is TRBJ1-2, with D unclear. The source material was memory CD4+ T cells sorted from blood. Sample subset: CD45RA-negative fraction. The CDR3 region is CASSKGRRNGPYGYTF. Written as DNA, the CDR3 is TGTGCCAGCAGCAAAGGTCGCAGAAACGGGCCCTATGGCTACACCTTC.